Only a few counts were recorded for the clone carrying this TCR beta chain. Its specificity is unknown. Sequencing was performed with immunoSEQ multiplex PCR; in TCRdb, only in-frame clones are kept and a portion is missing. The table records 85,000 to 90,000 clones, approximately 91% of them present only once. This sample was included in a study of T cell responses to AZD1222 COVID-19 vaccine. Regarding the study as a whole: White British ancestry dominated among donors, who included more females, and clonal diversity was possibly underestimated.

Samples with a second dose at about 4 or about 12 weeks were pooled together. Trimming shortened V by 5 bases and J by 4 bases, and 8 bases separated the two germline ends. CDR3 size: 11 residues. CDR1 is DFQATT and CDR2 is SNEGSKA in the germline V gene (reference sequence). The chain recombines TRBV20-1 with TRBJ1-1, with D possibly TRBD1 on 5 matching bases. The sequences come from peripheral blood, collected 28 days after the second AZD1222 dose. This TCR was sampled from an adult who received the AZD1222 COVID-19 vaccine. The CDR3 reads CSAEGATEAFF. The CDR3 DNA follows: TGCAGTGCTGAAGGGGCCACTGAAGCTTTCTTT.